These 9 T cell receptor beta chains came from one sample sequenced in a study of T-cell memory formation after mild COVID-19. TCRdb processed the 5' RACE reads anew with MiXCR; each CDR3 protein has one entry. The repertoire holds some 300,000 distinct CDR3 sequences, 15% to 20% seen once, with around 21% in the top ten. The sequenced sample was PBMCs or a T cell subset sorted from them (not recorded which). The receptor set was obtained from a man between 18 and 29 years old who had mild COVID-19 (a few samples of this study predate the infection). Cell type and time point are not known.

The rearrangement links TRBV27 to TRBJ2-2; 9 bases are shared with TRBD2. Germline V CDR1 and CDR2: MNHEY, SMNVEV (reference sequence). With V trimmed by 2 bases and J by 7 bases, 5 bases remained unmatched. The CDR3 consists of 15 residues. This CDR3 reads CASSLLAGGIGELFF. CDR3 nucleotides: TGTGCCAGCAGTTTACTCGCGGGGGGGATCGGGGAGCTGTTTTTT.

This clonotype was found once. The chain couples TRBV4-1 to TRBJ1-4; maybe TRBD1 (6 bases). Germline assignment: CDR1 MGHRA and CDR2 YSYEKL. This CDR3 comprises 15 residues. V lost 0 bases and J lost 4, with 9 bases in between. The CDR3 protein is CASSQDDRFNEKLFF. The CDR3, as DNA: TGCGCCAGCAGCCAAGATGACAGGTTTAATGAAAAACTGTTTTTT.

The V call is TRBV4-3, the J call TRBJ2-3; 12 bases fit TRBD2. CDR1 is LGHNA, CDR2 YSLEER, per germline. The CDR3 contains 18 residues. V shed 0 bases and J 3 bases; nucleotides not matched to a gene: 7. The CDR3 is CASSQDGGLAGGTDTQYF. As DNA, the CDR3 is TGCGCCAGCAGCCAAGATGGGGGACTAGCGGGCGGGACAGATACGCAGTATTTT.

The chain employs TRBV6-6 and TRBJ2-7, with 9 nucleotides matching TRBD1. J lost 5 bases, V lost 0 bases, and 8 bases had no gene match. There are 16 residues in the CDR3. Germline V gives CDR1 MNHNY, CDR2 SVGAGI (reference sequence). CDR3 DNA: TGTGCCAGCAGTTACTCAAGGGGACAGGGAACGGACGAGCAGTACGTC. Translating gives CASSYSRGQGTDEQYV.

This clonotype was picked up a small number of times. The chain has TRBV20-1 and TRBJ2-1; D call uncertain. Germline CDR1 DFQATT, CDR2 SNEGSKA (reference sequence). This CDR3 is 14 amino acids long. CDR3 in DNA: TGCAGGGTCCGATGGGGTAGCTCCTACAATGAGCAGTTCTTC. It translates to CRVRWGSSYNEQFF.

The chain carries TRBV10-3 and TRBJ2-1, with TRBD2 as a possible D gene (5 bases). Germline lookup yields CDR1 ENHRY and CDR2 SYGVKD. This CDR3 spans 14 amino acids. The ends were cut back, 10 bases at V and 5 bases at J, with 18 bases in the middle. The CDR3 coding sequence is TGTGCCACTATGGACTCATCGGTAGACAATGAGCAGTTCTTC. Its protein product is CATMDSSVDNEQFF.

Here the CDR3 reads CSAHGGAIHNEQFF. The CDR3 DNA reads TGCAGTGCTCACGGGGGGGCCATCCACAATGAGCAGTTCTTC. The rearrangement uses TRBV20-1 and TRBJ2-1; TRBD2 matches 8 bases. V shed 5 bases, J shed 5 bases, and the junction held 8 bases outside the gene matches. The CDR3 is 14 amino acids. CDR1 is DFQATT and CDR2 is SNEGSKA in the germline V gene (reference sequence).

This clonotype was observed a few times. The CDR3 nucleotides read TGTGCCAGCAGCTTACGGTACCAAGAGACCCAGTACTTC. This gives the protein CASSLRYQETQYF. The chain couples TRBV7-3 to TRBJ2-5; D is unclear. V dropped 2 bases and J dropped 0 bases, with 4 bases sitting between them. The CDR3 consists of 13 residues. Germline V gene sequence: CDR1 SGHTA, CDR2 FQGTGA.

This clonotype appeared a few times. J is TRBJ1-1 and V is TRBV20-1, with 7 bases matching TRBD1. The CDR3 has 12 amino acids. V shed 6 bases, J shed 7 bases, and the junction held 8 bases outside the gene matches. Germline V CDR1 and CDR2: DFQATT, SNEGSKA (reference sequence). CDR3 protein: CSAREQGLEAFF. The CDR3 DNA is TGCAGTGCCCGTGAACAGGGGCTTGAAGCTTTCTTT.